The rows below give T cell receptor beta chains drawn from one sample of a study of T cell responses to AZD1222 COVID-19 vaccine. The assay was immunoSEQ multiplex PCR, and TCRdb's table has in-frame clones only and misses some. Among roughly 110,000 clones listed, 91% were seen once. The sequenced sample was peripheral blood, obtained on day 0 of AZD1222 vaccination. The receptors were gathered from an adult in good health. Both conserved end residues are part of each CDR3. The D gene is left open where the match is weak. A clone size is listed for some rows: how often the clone was seen (once, few, many), or a class if it is expanded.

abundance	d_gene	v_gene	j_gene	CDR3nt	CDR3aa
NA	NA	TRBV10-3	TRBJ1-4	TGTGCCATCAGTGCGGAGGGGGGCGCAGCTGAAAAACTGTTTTTT	CAISAEGGAAEKLFF
NA	NA	TRBV3-1/TRBV3-2	TRBJ2-7	TGTGCCAGCAAAGGGGACTCCGACTCGGGCGAGCAGTACTTC	CASKGDSDSGEQYF
NA	NA	TRBV30	TRBJ1-4	TGTGCCTGGAGTTATGGTCAGACCCCTAATGAAAAACTGTTTTTT	CAWSYGQTPNEKLFF
once	TRBD2	TRBV10-3	TRBJ2-7	TGTGCCATCAGCGACCTCCGACTAGCGGGCTCCTACGAGCAGTACTTC	CAISDLRLAGSYEQYF
once	NA	TRBV11-2	TRBJ1-1	TGTGCCAGCAGCTATGGACAGTTCTCTGAAGCTTTCTTT	CASSYGQFSEAFF
once	NA	TRBV3-1/TRBV3-2	TRBJ2-2	TGTGCCAGCAGCCAAGTGGGAGGAACCGGGGAGCTGTTTTTT	CASSQVGGTGELFF
once	NA	TRBV6-6	TRBJ1-1	TGTGCCAGCAGTTACTACAGGGATACTGAAGCTTTCTTT	CASSYYRDTEAFF
NA	TRBD1	TRBV4-3	TRBJ1-4	TGCGCCAGCAGCCAAGGGAAACAGGGGTCAGGGGAAAAACTGTTTTTT	CASSQGKQGSGEKLFF
few	NA	TRBV14	TRBJ1-3	TGTGCCAGCAGCCAAGATTCCATACGTGGGGATACTGGAAACACCATATATTTT	CASSQDSIRGDTGNTIYF
NA	TRBD1	TRBV28	TRBJ1-5	TGTGCCAGCAGTTCCTCCCCGACAGGGGGCGGTCAGCCCCAGCATTTT	CASSSSPTGGGQPQHF
NA	NA	TRBV10-3	TRBJ2-7	TGTGCCACCTCCCGGGGGTTCGAGTACGAGCAGTACTTC	CATSRGFEYEQYF
NA	NA	TRBV19	TRBJ1-4	TGTGCCAGTAGGGGTAGGGCCAGGCCGGAGGATGAAAAACTGTTTTTT	CASRGRARPEDEKLFF
NA	NA	TRBV30	TRBJ2-1	TGTGCCTGGACCGCCTACAATGAGCAGTTCTTC	CAWTAYNEQFF
NA	NA	TRBV27	TRBJ1-6	TGTGCCAGCAGTTATCGTGGCGGCTCCTATAATTCACCCCTCCACTTT	CASSYRGGSYNSPLHF
NA	TRBD1	TRBV19	TRBJ1-5	TGTGCCAGTAGGACAGGGGGCAATCAGCCCCAGCATTTT	CASRTGGNQPQHF
NA	NA	TRBV7-9	TRBJ1-5	TGTGCCAGCAGCTTAGGGGCAGGGAGTCAGCCCCAGCATTTT	CASSLGAGSQPQHF
NA	NA	TRBV7-2	TRBJ1-6	TGTGCCAGCAGCCTAGCCCCCAGCACTTTAAGCTCCTATAATTCACCCCTCCACTTT	CASSLAPSTLSSYNSPLHF
NA	TRBD1	TRBV6-2/TRBV6-3	TRBJ1-1	TGTGCCAGCAGTTGGACAGGGGGGGAGACTGAAGCTTTCTTT	CASSWTGGETEAFF
NA	NA	TRBV6-2/TRBV6-3	TRBJ1-1	TGTGCCAGCAGTCCAATTGGTCAGCCGAACACTGAAGCTTTCTTT	CASSPIGQPNTEAFF
NA	TRBD2	TRBV13	TRBJ2-7	TGTGCCAGCAGCCGTAGCGGGGGGGCCTCCTACGAGCAGTACTTC	CASSRSGGASYEQYF
NA	NA	TRBV21-1	TRBJ1-5	TGTGCCAGCAGGGGGCTCCAAGGACCGAATCAGCCCCAGCATTTT	CASRGLQGPNQPQHF
NA	NA	TRBV3-1/TRBV3-2	TRBJ2-5	TGTGCCAGCAGCCAAGAACAGATTCAAGAGACCCAGTACTTC	CASSQEQIQETQYF
NA	NA	TRBV7-8	TRBJ2-1	TGTGCCAGCAGCTTAGGCCCTGGGCCTGTGGTGAGAACTAGAACTAATGAGCAGTTCTTC	CASSLGPGPVVRTRTNEQFF
NA	NA	TRBV7-9	TRBJ1-6	TGTGCCAGCAGCTTAGCGAATGAACAGGGTTCACCCCTCCACTTT	CASSLANEQGSPLHF
NA	NA	TRBV19	TRBJ1-5	TGTGCCAGTAAGAGGACACCGGATTATAGCAATCAGCCCCAGCATTTT	CASKRTPDYSNQPQHF
NA	TRBD1	TRBV7-2	TRBJ2-7	TGTGCCAGCAGCTTAGAGCACACAGGGACAGGCGAGCAGTACTTC	CASSLEHTGTGEQYF
NA	TRBD1	TRBV20-1	TRBJ1-6	TGCAGTGCTAGTGCAGGGGGAATTAATTCACCCCTCCACTTT	CSASAGGINSPLHF
NA	TRBD1	TRBV5-1	TRBJ2-1	TGCGCCAGCAGCTTGATGACAGGGGGCAATGAGCAGTTCTTC	CASSLMTGGNEQFF
NA	NA	TRBV6-5	TRBJ1-2	TGTGCCAGCAGTTTTGAAGCTAACTATGGCTACACCTTC	CASSFEANYGYTF
once	TRBD1	TRBV2	TRBJ1-2	TGTGCCAGCCTCCTCCGGACAGGGGAGTCGATCGGCTACACCTTC	CASLLRTGESIGYTF
NA	NA	TRBV20-1	TRBJ2-7	TGCAGTGCTAGAGATATCGACGAGCAGTACTTC	CSARDIDEQYF
once	TRBD1	TRBV29-1	TRBJ2-1	TGCAGCGTTGGAGGGGACAGGGCCTTCTACAATGAGCAGTTCTTC	CSVGGDRAFYNEQFF
NA	TRBD2	TRBV14	TRBJ2-2	TGTGCCAGCAGCCCCGCTGGGAGGGCCGGGGAGCTGTTTTTT	CASSPAGRAGELFF
NA	NA	TRBV7-6	TRBJ1-5	TGTGCCAGCAGCCAACATAGCAATCAGCCCCAGCATTTT	CASSQHSNQPQHF
NA	TRBD1	TRBV2	TRBJ1-6	TGTGCCAGCACCCCATCGGCAGGGGGGCGGAATTCACCCCTCCACTTT	CASTPSAGGRNSPLHF